The source of this TCR beta chain is a study of blood T cells in healthy people across ages. Notes on the study in general: What prevented conclusive comparison of naive and antigen-experienced cells was that PBMCs were unsorted.

PCR was performed a second time for about 6 to 11 cycles using a sample-barcoded 5' primer and a J-beta primer mix. Through a template-switch adaptor with 12 random nucleotides, each cDNA molecule received a tag. Each CDR3 protein gets one entry after TCRdb re-called the 5' RACE reads with MiXCR. The sample has fewer than 1.5 million distinct CDR3 sequences, 35% to 45% seen once. Regarding this clonotype: The antigen remains undetermined.

The CDR3 sequence is 14 residues long. V lost 0 bases and J lost 10, with 13 bases in between. Germline V lookup: CDR1 MNHEY, CDR2 SVGAGI. The sample taken for sequencing was blood. The source of this sequence is a woman between 18 and 29 years old in good health. The chain employs TRBV6-5 and TRBJ2-1; D call uncertain. The CDR3 nucleotides read TGTGCCAGCAGTTACTCTTTCCAGACCAAGGAGCAGTTCTTC. This sequence encodes CASSYSFQTKEQFF.